Given below is one T cell receptor beta chain in context. The antigen remains unidentified. This entry belongs to a study of blood T cells in healthy people across ages. Study-level results: Long-lived donors carried more naive CD4+ cells and greater diversity than aged donors. Possibly confounding the expanded clonotype changes was the fact that donor CMV status was unknown.

Through a sample-barcoded 5' primer and a J-beta primer mix, a second PCR was run for 7 to 11 cycles. TCRdb reprocessed the 5' RACE reads with MiXCR, giving one entry per CDR3 protein. The sample has more than 1 million distinct CDR3 sequences, 45% seen once; the top ten hold 18%. Each donor gave 9 to 10 milliliters of peripheral blood. CDR1 and CDR2 from the germline V gene are PRHDT and FYEKMQ (reference sequence). V dropped 2 bases and J dropped 7 bases, with 12 bases sitting between them. This CDR3 contains 15 residues. The sequencing sample was made of blood. The V gene is TRBV13, the J gene TRBJ1-6; D call uncertain. The TCR originated in an older woman in good health. The CDR3 is CASSLTSTLNSPLHF. The CDR3 DNA is TGTGCCAGCAGCTTAACCTCCACTCTAAATTCACCCCTCCACTTT. Supplemented by reference TRBV13 and TRBJ1-6, the full variable domain reads AAGVIQSPRHLIKEKRETATLKCYPIPRHDTVYWYQQGPGQDPQFLISFYEKMQSDKGSIPDRFSAQQFSDYHSELNMSSLELGDSALYFCASSLTSTLNSPLHFGNGTRLTVT.